This T cell receptor beta chain was sequenced during a study of T cell changes during pregnancy in multiple sclerosis. Sequenced by immunoSEQ multiplex PCR; TCRdb stores in-frame clones only, minus some. The data contain approximately 88,000 clones, over 90% of them singletons. CDR3 length equals 14 residues. Germline V lookup: CDR1 MDHEN, CDR2 SYDVKM. Trimming took off 8 bases at V and 3 bases at J, with 17 bases between the two ends. This clonotype was sampled from a female donor with multiple sclerosis, enrolled in a pregnancy study. The sample was peripheral blood, taken in the second trimester of pregnancy. V is TRBV28 and J is TRBJ2-7; possibly TRBD2 for D (5 bases). CDR3 protein: CASLNPRRHYEQYF. The CDR3 nucleotides are TGTGCCAGCCTCAACCCCCGGAGGCACTACGAGCAGTACTTC.